This TCR beta chain was sequenced in a study of T-cell memory formation after mild COVID-19. Study-level background: TCR clusters mostly belonged to single donors. Study-level findings and limits: CD8+ contracting clones occupied EMRA, while CD4+ ones occupied mainly CM and EM. A subset of responding clones appeared in pre-infection memory, suggesting cross-reactive memory joined.

Via MiXCR, TCRdb re-called the 5' RACE reads, giving one row per CDR3 protein. In the table there are a few hundred thousand distinct CDR3 sequences, around 21% of which are singletons. CDR1 is SGHRS, CDR2 YFSETQ, per germline. Between the trimmed V and J ends, which lost 5 bases and 3 bases, there was a span of 11 bases. The CDR3 covers 14 residues. A few counts support this clonotype. Its antigen is unknown. The rearrangement uses TRBV5-1 and TRBJ2-2; no clear D gene. This clonotype was sampled from an adult woman who had mild COVID-19 (a few samples of this study predate the infection). Cell type and time point are not known. Material: PBMCs or a T cell subset sorted from them (not recorded which). This CDR3 is CASRGRPDTGELFF. The CDR3 DNA follows: TGCGCCAGCAGAGGGCGGCCTGACACCGGGGAGCTGTTTTTT.